The clone carrying this T cell receptor (beta chain) was counted only a few times. Its antigen is undetermined. The data are from a study of cytomegalovirus exposure and HLA in healthy donors. Study-level points and caveats: Follow-up analysis later connected one missense variant in DCLRE1C with trimming of TCR beta V- and J-genes. Associated with cytomegalovirus, according to the listing, were about 160 TCR beta chains.

The V gene end was trimmed by 5 bases and the J gene end by 0 bases; junction bases not matched to a gene: 6. The CDR3 has 15 residues. Looked up from germline, CDR1 is MNHNS and CDR2 is SASEGT. Primers for the PCR totalled 60 Vbeta and 13 Jbeta. Only in-frame clones appear in the TCRdb table, and some are missing; sequencing was by immunoSEQ multiplex PCR. The data contain 130,000 to 150,000 clones, about 74% of them singletons. The sequenced sample consisted of PBMCs. The chain carries TRBV6-1 and TRBJ1-1, with 7 bases identical to TRBD1. This receptor was identified in a man aged 18 to 29 in good health and CMV-seropositive. The CDR3 nucleotides are TGTGCCAGCAGTAAACGGACAGGAATGAACACTGAAGCTTTCTTT. Translation gives CASSKRTGMNTEAFF.